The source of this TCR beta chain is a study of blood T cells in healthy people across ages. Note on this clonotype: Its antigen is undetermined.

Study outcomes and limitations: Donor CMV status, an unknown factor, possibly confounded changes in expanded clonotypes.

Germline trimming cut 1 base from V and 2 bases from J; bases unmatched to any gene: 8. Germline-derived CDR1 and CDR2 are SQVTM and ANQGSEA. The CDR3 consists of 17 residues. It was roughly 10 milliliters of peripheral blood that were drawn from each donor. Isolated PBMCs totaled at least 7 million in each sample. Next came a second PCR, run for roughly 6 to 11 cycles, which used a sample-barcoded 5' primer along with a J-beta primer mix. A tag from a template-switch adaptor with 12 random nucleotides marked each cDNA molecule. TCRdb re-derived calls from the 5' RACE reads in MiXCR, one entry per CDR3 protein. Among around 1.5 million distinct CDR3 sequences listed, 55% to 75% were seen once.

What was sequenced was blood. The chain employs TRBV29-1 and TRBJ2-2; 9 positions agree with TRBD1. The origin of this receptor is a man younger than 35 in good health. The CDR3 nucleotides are TGCAGCGTTGAAGGCCCTGAGGGACAGGGTAACACCGGGGAGCTGTTTTTT. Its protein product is CSVEGPEGQGNTGELFF.